The T cell receptor beta chain under discussion was sequenced for a study of control samples from healthy donors and cancer patients. Data came from immunoSEQ multiplex PCR; TCRdb stores just in-frame clones and leaves some out. Of 110,000 to 150,000 clones listed, 75% to 95% are singletons. The CDR3 covers 15 residues. Per germline, CDR1 SGHDN and CDR2 FVKESK. V lost 0 bases to trimming and J lost 6 bases, with 9 bases between them. The sequence was obtained from a man aged 18 to 30 in good health. The chain carries TRBV14 and TRBJ1-6, with unresolved D. The specimen sequenced was blood. CDR3 in DNA: TGTGCCAGCAGCCAAGATAGCTATCTTAATTCACCCCTCCACTTT. It yields the protein CASSQDSYLNSPLHF. Looking up the rest from reference TRBV14 and TRBJ1-6 gives the full variable domain: EAGVTQFPSHSVIEKGQTVTLRCDPISGHDNLYWYRRVMGKEIKFLLHFVKESKQDESGMPNNRFLAERTGGTYSTLKVQPAELEDSGVYFCASSQDSYLNSPLHFGNGTRLTVT.